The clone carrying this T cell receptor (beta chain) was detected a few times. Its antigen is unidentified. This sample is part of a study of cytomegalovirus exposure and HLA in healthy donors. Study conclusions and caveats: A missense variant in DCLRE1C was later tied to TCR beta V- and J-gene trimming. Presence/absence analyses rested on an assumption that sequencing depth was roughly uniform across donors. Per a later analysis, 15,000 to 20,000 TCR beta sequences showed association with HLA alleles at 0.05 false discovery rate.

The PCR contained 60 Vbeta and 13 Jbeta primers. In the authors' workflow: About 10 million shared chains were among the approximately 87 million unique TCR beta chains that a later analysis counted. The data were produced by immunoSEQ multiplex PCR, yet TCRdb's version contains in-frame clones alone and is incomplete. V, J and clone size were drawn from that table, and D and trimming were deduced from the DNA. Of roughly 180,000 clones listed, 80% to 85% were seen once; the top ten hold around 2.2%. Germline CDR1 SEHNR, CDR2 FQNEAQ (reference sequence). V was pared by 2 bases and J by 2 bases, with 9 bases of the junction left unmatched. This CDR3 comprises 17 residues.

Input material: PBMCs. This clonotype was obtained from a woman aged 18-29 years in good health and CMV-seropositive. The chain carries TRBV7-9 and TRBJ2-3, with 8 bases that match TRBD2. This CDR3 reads CASSLSGLRGATDTQYF. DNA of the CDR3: TGTGCCAGCAGCTTATCTGGTTTGCGGGGGGCCACAGATACGCAGTATTTT.